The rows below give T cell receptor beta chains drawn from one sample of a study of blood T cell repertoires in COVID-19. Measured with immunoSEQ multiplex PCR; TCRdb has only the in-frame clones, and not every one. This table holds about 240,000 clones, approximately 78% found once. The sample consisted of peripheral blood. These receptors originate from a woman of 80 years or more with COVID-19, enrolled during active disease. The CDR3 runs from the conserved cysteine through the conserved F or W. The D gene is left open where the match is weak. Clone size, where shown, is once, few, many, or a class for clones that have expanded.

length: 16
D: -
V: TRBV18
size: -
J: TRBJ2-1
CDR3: CASSPPKRDRFNEQFF
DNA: TGTGCCAGCTCACCACCGAAGCGGGACAGGTTCAATGAGCAGTTCTTC

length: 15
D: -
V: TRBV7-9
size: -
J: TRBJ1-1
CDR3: CASSLGGRVNTEAFF
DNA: TGTGCCAGCAGCTTAGGGGGCAGGGTGAACACTGAAGCTTTCTTT

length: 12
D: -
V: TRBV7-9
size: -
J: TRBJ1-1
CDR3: CASSFSGTEAFF
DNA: TGTGCCAGCAGCTTCTCGGGCACTGAAGCTTTCTTT

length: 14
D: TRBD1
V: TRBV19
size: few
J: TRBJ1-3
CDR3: CASGQGGSGNTIYF
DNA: TGTGCCAGTGGACAGGGGGGCTCTGGAAACACCATATATTTT

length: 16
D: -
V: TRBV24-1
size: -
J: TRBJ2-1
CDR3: CATSDSTGSSYNEQFF
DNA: TGTGCCACCAGTGATTCTACAGGAAGCTCCTACAATGAGCAGTTCTTC

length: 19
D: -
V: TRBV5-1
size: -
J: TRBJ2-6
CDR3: CASSLGRQGRFPGANVLTF
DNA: TGCGCCAGCAGCTTGGGGCGCCAGGGGCGGTTCCCTGGGGCCAACGTCCTGACTTTC

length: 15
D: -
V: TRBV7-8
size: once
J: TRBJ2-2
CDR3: CASSHPRTTSGELFF
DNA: TGTGCCAGCAGCCACCCCCGCACTACCTCCGGGGAGCTGTTTTTT

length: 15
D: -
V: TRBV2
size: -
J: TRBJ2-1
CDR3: CASVQGREPGNEQFF
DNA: TGTGCCAGCGTTCAGGGCAGGGAACCTGGCAATGAGCAGTTCTTC

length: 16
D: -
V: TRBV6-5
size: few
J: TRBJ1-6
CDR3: CASSYWTVASDSPLHF
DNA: TGTGCCAGCAGTTACTGGACAGTAGCCTCCGATTCACCCCTCCACTTT

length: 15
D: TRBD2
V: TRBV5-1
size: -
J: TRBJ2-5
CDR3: CASSKLAGGRETQYF
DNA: TGCGCCAGCAGTAAACTAGCGGGAGGTCGGGAGACCCAGTACTTC

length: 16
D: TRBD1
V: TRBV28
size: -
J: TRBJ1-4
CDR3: CASSFPGQVSSEKLFF
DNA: TGTGCCAGCAGTTTCCCCGGACAGGTGTCGAGTGAAAAACTGTTTTTT

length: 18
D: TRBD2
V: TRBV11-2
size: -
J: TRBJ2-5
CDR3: CASSLGGLRGAGGETQYF
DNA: TGTGCCAGCAGCTTAGGAGGGTTGCGGGGGGCCGGTGGAGAGACCCAGTACTTC

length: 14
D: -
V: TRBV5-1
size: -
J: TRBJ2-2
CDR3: CASSSSGGTGELFF
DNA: TGCGCCAGCAGCTCCTCCGGGGGCACCGGGGAGCTGTTTTTT

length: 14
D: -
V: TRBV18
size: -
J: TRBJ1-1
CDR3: CASSPETQNTEAFF
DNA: TGTGCCAGCTCACCAGAGACACAGAACACTGAAGCTTTCTTT

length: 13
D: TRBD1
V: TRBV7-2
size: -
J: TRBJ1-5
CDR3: CASSPPGQGSQHF
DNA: TGTGCCAGCAGCCCGCCGGGACAGGGGTCCCAGCATTTT

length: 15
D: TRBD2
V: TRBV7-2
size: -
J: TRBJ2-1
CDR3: CASSFSGGADIEQFF
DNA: TGTGCCAGCAGCTTTAGCGGGGGGGCCGATATTGAGCAGTTCTTC

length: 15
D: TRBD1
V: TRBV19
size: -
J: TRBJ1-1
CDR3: CASSPDRGQNTEAFF
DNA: TGTGCCAGTAGTCCCGACAGGGGTCAAAACACTGAAGCTTTCTTT

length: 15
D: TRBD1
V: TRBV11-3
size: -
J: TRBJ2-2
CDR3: CASSFGRGNTGKLFF
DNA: TGTGCCAGCAGCTTTGGCAGGGGGAACACCGGGAAGCTGTTTTTT

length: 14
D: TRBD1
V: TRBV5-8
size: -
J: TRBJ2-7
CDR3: CASSLDRGAREQYF
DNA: TGTGCCAGCAGCCTCGACAGGGGAGCGAGAGAGCAGTACTTC

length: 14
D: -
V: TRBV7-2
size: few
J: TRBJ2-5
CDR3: CASSLRRLAETQYF
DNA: TGTGCCAGCAGCCTGAGGCGGCTTGCGGAGACCCAGTACTTC

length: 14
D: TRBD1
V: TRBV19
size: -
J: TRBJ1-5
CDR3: CASSPGQAVQPQHF
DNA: TGTGCCAGTAGTCCCGGACAGGCGGTTCAGCCCCAGCATTTT

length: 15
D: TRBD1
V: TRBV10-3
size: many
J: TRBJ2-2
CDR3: CAISVTGEYTGELFF
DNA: TGTGCCATCAGCGTGACAGGGGAGTATACCGGGGAGCTGTTTTTT

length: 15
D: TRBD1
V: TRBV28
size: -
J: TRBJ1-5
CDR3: CASSWGQGSNQPQHF
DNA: TGTGCCAGCAGTTGGGGACAGGGAAGCAATCAGCCCCAGCATTTT

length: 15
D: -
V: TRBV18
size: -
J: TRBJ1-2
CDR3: CASSSSAEMGYGYTF
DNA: TGTGCCAGCTCCTCCTCGGCGGAAATGGGTTATGGCTACACCTTC

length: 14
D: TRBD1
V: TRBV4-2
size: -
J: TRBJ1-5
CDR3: CASSHSTGVQPQHF
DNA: TGTGCCAGCAGCCATTCTACAGGGGTCCAGCCCCAGCATTTT

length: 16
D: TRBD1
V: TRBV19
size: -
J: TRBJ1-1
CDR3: CASSPGQGGENTEAFF
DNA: TGTGCCAGTAGTCCGGGACAGGGCGGAGAGAACACTGAAGCTTTCTTT

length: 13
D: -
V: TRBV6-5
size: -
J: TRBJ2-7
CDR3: CASRVQLPYEQYF
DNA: TGTGCCAGCCGGGTCCAACTACCCTACGAGCAGTACTTC

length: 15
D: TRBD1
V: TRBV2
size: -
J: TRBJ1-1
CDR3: CASKRDRGFRTEAFF
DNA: TGTGCCAGCAAACGGGACAGGGGTTTCCGCACTGAAGCTTTCTTT

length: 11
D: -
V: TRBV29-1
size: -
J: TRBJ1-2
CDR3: CSVVGGYGYTF
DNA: TGCAGCGTTGTGGGCGGGTATGGCTACACCTTC

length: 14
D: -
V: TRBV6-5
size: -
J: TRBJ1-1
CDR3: CASSYSPGRPEAFF
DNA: TGTGCCAGCAGTTACTCGCCAGGGCGGCCTGAAGCTTTCTTT

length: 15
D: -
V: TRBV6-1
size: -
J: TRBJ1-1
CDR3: CASSESGGINTEAFF
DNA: TGTGCCAGCAGTGAATCTGGAGGGATAAACACTGAAGCTTTCTTT

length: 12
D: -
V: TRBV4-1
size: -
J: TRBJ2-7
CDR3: CASSQDQTQQYF
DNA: TGCGCCAGCAGCCAAGATCAAACACAGCAGTACTTC

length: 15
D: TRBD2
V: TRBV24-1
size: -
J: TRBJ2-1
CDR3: CATSDPRTSGNEQFF
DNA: TGTGCCACCAGTGACCCCCGGACTAGCGGCAATGAGCAGTTCTTC

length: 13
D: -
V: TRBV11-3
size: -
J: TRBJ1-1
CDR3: CASSLTMNTEAFF
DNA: TGTGCCAGCAGCTTAACTATGAACACTGAAGCTTTCTTT

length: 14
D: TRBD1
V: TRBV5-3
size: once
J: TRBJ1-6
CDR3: CARSILDRASPLHF
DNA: TGTGCCAGAAGCATCCTCGACAGGGCTTCACCCCTCCACTTT

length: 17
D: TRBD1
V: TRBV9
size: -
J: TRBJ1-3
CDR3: CASSVGRTGAPGNTIYF
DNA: TGTGCCAGCAGCGTAGGAAGGACAGGGGCCCCTGGAAACACCATATATTTT

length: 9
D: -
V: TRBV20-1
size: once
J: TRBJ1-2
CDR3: CSANGDYTF
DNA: TGCAGTGCTAATGGAGACTACACCTTC

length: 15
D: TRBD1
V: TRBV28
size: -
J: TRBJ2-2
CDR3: CASRRQGPNTGELFF
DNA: TGTGCCAGCAGGCGACAGGGACCGAACACCGGGGAGCTGTTTTTT

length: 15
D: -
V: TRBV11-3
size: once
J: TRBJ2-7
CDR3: CASSLGSETSYEQYF
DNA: TGTGCCAGCAGCTTAGGGTCTGAAACTTCCTACGAGCAGTACTTC

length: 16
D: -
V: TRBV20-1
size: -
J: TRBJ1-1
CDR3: CSASRQGKRMNTEAFF
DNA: TGCAGTGCTAGTCGGCAGGGGAAGAGGATGAACACTGAAGCTTTCTTT

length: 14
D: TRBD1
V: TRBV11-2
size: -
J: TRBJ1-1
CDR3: CASSLTQGITEAFF
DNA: TGTGCCAGCAGCTTGACACAGGGGATCACTGAAGCTTTCTTT

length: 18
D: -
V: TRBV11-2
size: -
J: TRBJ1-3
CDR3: CASSLWGSGGRNGNTIYF
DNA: TGTGCCAGCAGCTTATGGGGATCCGGGGGAAGGAACGGAAACACCATATATTTT

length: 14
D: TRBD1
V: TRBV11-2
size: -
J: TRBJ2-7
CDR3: CASSSTGETYEQYF
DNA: TGTGCCAGCAGCTCTACAGGGGAGACCTACGAGCAGTACTTC

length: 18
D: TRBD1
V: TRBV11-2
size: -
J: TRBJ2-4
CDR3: CASSLGQGGDLAKNIQYF
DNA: TGTGCCAGCAGCCTGGGACAGGGGGGTGATTTAGCCAAAAACATTCAGTACTTC

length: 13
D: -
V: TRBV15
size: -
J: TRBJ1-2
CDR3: CATSIGGARGYTF
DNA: TGTGCCACCAGCATCGGGGGGGCTCGGGGCTACACCTTC

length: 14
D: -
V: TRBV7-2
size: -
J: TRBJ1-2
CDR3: CASSSGGRLGGYTF
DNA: TGTGCCAGCAGTTCCGGGGGGCGCTTGGGCGGCTACACCTTC

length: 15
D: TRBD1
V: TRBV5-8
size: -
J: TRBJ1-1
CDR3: CASSLTGTGGTEAFF
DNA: TGTGCCAGCAGCTTGACCGGGACAGGGGGCACTGAAGCTTTCTTT

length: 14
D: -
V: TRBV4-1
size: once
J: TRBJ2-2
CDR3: CASSDRLNTGELFF
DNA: TGCGCCAGCAGCGACAGACTGAACACCGGGGAGCTGTTTTTT

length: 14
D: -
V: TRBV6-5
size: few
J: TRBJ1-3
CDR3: CASRRTVFGNTIYF
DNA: TGTGCCAGCAGAAGAACAGTGTTCGGAAACACCATATATTTT

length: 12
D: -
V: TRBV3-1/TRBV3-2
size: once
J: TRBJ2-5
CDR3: CASSSGQETQYF
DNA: TGTGCCAGCAGCTCAGGGCAAGAGACCCAGTACTTC

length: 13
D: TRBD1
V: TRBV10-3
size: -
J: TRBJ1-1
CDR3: CAISLDRVTEAFF
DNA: TGTGCCATCAGTTTGGACAGGGTGACTGAAGCTTTCTTT

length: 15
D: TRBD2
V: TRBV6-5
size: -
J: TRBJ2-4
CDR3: CASRLAGGPENIQYF
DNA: TGTGCCAGCAGGCTAGCGGGAGGGCCTGAAAACATTCAGTACTTC

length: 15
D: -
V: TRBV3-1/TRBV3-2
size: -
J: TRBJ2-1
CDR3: CASSPRGGEYNEQFF
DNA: TGTGCCAGCAGCCCTCGGGGAGGCGAGTACAATGAGCAGTTCTTC